Only one count was recorded for the clone carrying this TCR beta chain. Its target is not known. One end of the junction is discordant with germline, which a read error may explain. This entry is derived from a study of blood T cells in healthy people across ages. Study-wide findings and caveats: Naive T cell percentage by flow cytometry tracked strongly with beta diversity. Age showed a roughly linear inverse relationship with TCR beta diversity per million T cells.

Peripheral blood was drawn, roughly 10 milliliters per donor. A minimum of 5.5 micrograms of total RNA was extracted per sample. Primers used in a second PCR of roughly 6 to 11 cycles were a sample-barcoded 5' primer and a J-beta primer mix. MiXCR was run by TCRdb on the 5' RACE reads, yielding one entry per CDR3 protein. The profile shows 550,000 to 700,000 distinct CDR3 sequences, 25% to 30% of them singletons. The CDR3 sequence is 13 residues long. The chain has TRBV12-3 or TRBV12-4 and TRBJ2-6; D may be TRBD1 (5 bases). The receptor was derived from a woman in her 70s in good health. Sequencing was performed on blood. CDR3 in DNA: TGTGCCACCAGTACTTCTGGGGCCAACGCCCTGACTTTC. It is translated as CATSTSGANALTF.